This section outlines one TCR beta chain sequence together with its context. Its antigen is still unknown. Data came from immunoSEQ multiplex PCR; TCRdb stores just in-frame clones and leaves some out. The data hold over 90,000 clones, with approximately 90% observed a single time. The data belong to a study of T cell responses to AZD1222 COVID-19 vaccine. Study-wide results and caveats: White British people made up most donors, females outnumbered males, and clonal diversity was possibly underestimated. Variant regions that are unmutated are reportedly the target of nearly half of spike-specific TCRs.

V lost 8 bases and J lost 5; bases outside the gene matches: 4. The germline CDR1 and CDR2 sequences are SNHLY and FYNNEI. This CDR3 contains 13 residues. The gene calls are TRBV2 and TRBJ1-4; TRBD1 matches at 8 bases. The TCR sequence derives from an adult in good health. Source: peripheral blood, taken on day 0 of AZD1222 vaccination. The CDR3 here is CASGRTGNEKLFF. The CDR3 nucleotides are TGTGCCAGCGGACGGACAGGGAATGAAAAACTGTTTTTT.